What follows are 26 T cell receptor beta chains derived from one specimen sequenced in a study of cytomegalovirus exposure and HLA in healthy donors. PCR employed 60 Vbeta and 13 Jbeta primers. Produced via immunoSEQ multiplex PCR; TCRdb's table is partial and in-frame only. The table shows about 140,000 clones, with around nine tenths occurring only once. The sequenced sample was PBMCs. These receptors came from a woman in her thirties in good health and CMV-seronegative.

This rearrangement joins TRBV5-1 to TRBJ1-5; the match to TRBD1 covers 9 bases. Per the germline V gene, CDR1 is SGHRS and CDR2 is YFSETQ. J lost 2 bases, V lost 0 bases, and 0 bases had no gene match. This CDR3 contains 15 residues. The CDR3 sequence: CASSLGTGGNQPQHF. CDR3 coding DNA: TGCGCCAGCAGCTTGGGGACAGGGGGCAATCAGCCCCAGCATTTT.

The CDR3 DNA follows: TGTGCCAGCAGTTTTGGGGCGTCGGGACAGAACTATGGCTACACCTTC. Translated: CASSFGASGQNYGYTF. The chain joins TRBV28 to TRBJ1-2, with TRBD1 matching 7 bases. Germline CDR1 reads MDHEN; CDR2 reads SYDVKM. This CDR3 is built from 16 residues. The trim removed 3 bases at V and 2 bases at J, leaving 9 bases unmatched.

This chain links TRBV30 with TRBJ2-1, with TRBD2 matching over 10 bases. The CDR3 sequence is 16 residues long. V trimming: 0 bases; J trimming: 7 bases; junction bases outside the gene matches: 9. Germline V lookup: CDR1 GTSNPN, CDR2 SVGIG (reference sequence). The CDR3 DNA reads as TGTGCCTGGAGTGTAGGTCTAGCGGGAGCGTGGAATGAGCAGTTCTTC. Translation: CAWSVGLAGAWNEQFF.

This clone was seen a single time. CDR3 nucleotide sequence: TGTGCCAGCAGCTCAATCGCGGCTTTCAATGAGCAGTTCTTC. This sequence encodes CASSSIAAFNEQFF. V and J are TRBV7-8 and TRBJ2-1; no definite D call. Per germline, CDR1 SGHVS and CDR2 FQNEAQ. This CDR3 is 14 amino acids long. V was pared by 4 bases and J by 6 bases, with 13 bases between.

The CDR3 spells CASSTGSGNQPQHF. The CDR3 coding sequence is TGTGCCAGCAGTACCGGGAGTGGCAATCAGCCCCAGCATTTT. V and J are TRBV25-1 and TRBJ1-5, with no clear D. This CDR3 is built from 14 residues. CDR1 is MGHDK, CDR2 SYGVNS, per germline. V was trimmed by 5 bases and J by 2 bases, leaving 10 bases between them.

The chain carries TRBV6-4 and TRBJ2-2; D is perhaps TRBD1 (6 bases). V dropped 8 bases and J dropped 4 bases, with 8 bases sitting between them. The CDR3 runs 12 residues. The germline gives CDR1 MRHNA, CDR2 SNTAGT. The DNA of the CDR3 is TGTGCCAGCCGGACAGCCACCGGGGAGCTGTTTTTT. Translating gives CASRTATGELFF.

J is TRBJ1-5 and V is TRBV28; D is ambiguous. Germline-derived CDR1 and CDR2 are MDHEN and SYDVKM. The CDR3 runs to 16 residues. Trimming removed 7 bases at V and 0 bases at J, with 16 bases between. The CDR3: CASTLGGWGSNQPQHF. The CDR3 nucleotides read TGTGCCAGCACACTGGGAGGTTGGGGTAGCAATCAGCCCCAGCATTTT.

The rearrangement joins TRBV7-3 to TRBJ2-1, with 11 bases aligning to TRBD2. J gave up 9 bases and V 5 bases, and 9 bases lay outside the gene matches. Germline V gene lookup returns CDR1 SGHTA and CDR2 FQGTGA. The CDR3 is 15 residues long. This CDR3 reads CASSPTSGRSGEQFF. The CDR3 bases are TGTGCCAGCAGCCCCACTAGCGGGAGATCTGGTGAGCAGTTCTTC.

CDR3 sequence (DNA): TGCAGCGTTGATTCCCCTCGGGAGACCCAGTACTTC. As protein: CSVDSPRETQYF. The genes are TRBV29-1 and TRBJ2-5; no firm D call. Deletions cut 3 bases from V and 5 bases from J, with 10 bases between. The CDR3 contains 12 residues. Germline CDR1 and CDR2: SQVTM and ANQGSEA.

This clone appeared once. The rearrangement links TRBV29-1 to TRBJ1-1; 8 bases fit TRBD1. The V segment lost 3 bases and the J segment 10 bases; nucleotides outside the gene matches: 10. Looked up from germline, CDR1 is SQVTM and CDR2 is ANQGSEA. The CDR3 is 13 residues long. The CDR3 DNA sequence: TGCAGCGTTGAGCCAGGGGGCATCGCTGGAGCTTTCTTT. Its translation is CSVEPGGIAGAFF.

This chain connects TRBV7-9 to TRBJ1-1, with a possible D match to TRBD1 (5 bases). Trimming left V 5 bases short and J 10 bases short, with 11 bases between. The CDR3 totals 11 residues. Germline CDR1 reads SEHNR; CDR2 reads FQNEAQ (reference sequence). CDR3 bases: TGTGCCAGCAGCAAGCCCAGGGCAGCTTTCTTT. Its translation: CASSKPRAAFF.

CDR3 sequence (DNA): TGTGCCAGCAGCTTTCTCCAGGCCCAAGAGACCCAGTACTTC. This codes for CASSFLQAQETQYF. This rearrangement joins TRBV7-8 to TRBJ2-5; unclear D gene. Germline V lookup: CDR1 SGHVS, CDR2 FQNEAQ. The CDR3 sequence is 14 residues long. Trimming removed 3 bases at V and 1 base at J, with 9 bases between. Full variable domain (rest looked up from reference TRBV7-8 and TRBJ2-5): GAGVSQSPRYKVAKRGQDVALRCDPISGHVSLFWYQQALGQGPEFLTYFQNEAQLDKSGLPSDRFFAERPEGSVSTLKIQRTQQEDSAVYLCASSFLQAQETQYFGPGTRLLVL.

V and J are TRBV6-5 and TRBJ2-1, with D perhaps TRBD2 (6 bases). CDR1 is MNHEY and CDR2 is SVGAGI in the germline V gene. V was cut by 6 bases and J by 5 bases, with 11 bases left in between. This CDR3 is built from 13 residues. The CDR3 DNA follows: TGTGCCAGCAGACTAGCCCGTAACAATGAGCAGTTCTTC. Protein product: CASRLARNNEQFF.

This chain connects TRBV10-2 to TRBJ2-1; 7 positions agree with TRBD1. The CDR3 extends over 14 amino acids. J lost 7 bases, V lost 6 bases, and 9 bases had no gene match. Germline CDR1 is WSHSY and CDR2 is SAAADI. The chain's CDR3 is CASRRQGSGNEQFF. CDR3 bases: TGCGCCAGCAGGCGACAGGGATCGGGGAATGAGCAGTTCTTC.

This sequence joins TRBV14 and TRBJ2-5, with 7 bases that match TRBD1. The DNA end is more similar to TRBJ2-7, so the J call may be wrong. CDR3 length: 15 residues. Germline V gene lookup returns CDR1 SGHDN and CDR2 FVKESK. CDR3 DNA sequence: TGTGCCAGCAGCCAACAGACAGGGTCCTCCTACGAGCAGTACTTC. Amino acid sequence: CASSQQTGSSYEQYF.

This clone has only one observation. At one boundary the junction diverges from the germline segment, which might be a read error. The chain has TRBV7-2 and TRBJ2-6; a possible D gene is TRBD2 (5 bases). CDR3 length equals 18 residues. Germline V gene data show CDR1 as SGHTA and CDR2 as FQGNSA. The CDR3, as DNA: TGTGCCAGCAGCCCCGGAGGTCCGGGGAGCTCTGGGGTCAACGTCCTGACTTTC. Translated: CASSPGGPGSSGVNVLTF.

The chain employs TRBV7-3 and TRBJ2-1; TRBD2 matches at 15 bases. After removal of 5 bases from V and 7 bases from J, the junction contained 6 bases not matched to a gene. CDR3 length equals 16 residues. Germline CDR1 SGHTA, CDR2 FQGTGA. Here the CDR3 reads CASSRGLAGGRNEQFF. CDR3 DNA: TGTGCCAGCAGCCGGGGACTAGCGGGAGGTAGGAATGAGCAGTTCTTC.

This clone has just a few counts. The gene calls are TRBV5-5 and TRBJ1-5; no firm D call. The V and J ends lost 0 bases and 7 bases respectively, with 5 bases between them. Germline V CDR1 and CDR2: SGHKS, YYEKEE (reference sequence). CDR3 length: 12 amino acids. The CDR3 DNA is TGTGCCAGCAGCTTGGCAGGACAGCCCCAGCATTTT. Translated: CASSLAGQPQHF. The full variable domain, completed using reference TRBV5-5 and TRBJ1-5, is DAGVTQSPTHLIKTRGQQVTLRCSPISGHKSVSWYQQVLGQGPQFIFQYYEKEERGRGNFPDRFSARQFPNYSSELNVNALLLGDSALYLCASSLAGQPQHFGDGTRLSIL.

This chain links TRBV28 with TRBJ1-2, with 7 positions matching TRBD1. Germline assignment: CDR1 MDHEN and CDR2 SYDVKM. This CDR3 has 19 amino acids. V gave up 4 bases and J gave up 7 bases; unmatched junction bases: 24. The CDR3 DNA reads TGTGCCAGCAGTTCGTATCTCCCCCGCCAAGACAGGGCTTTTCGTGGCTACACCTTC. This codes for CASSSYLPRQDRAFRGYTF.

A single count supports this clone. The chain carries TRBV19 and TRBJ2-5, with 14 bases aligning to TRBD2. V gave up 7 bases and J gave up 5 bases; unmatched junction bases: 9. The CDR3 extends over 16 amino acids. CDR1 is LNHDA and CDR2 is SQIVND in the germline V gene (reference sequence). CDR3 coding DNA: TGTGCCAGTACCCCAGGACTAGCGGGGGGTCTGGAGACCCAGTACTTC. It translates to CASTPGLAGGLETQYF.

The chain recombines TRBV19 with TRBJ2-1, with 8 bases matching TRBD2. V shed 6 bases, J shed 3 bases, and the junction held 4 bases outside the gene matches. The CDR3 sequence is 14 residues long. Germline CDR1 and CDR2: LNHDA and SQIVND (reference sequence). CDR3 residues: CASSPGTSYNEQFF. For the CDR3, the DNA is TGTGCCAGTAGCCCCGGGACTAGCTACAATGAGCAGTTCTTC. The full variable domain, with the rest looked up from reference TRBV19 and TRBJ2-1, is DGGITQSPKYLFRKEGQNVTLSCEQNLNHDAMYWYRQDPGQGLRLIYYSQIVNDFQKGDIAEGYSVSREKKESFPLTVTSAQKNPTAFYLCASSPGTSYNEQFFGPGTRLTVL.

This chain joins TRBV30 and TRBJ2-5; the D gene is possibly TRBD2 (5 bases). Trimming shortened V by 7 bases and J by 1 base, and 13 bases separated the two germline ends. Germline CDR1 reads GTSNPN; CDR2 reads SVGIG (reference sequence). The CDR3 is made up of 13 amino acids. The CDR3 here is CAFDWRIQETQYF. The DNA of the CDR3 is TGTGCCTTCGACTGGAGGATCCAAGAGACCCAGTACTTC.

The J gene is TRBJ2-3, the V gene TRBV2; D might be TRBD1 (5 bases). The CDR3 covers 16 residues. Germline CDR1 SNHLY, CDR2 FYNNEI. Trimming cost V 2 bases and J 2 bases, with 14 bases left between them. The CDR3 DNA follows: TGTGCCAGCAGTGAAATGGGGCTAGGGTACACAGATACGCAGTATTTT. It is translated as CASSEMGLGYTDTQYF.

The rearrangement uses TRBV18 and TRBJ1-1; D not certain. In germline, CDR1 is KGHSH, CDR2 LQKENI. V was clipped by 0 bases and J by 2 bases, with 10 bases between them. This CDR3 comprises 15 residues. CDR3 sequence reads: CASSPPAGFNTEAFF. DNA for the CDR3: TGTGCCAGCTCACCACCGGCAGGATTCAACACTGAAGCTTTCTTT.

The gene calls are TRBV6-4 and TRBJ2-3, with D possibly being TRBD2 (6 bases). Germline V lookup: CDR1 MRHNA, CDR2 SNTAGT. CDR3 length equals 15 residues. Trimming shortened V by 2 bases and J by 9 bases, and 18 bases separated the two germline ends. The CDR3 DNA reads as TGTGCCAGCAGTGACCCAGCGGGCCCCCTAAGGACGCAGTATTTT. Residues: CASSDPAGPLRTQYF.

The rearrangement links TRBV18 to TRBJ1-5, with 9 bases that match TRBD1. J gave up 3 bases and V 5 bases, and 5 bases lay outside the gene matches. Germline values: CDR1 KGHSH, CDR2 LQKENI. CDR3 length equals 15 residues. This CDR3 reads CASSEGQGNNQPQHF. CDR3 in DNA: TGTGCCAGCTCAGAGGGACAGGGAAACAATCAGCCCCAGCATTTT.